One T cell receptor beta chain is described in this entry. Its cognate antigen is unknown. The sample is drawn from a study of T cell responses to AZD1222 COVID-19 vaccine. TCRdb's table, derived via immunoSEQ multiplex PCR, lists solely in-frame clones and lacks some. The sample includes 100,000 to 150,000 clones, more than 85% seen only once; the top ten take 1.5% to 2%. CDR3 size: 13 residues. The V gene lost 1 base and the J gene lost 7 bases, with 10 bases spanning the gap. General study results and limits: At study baseline, merely over 5 AZD1222 recipients were seropositive. Vaccine-associated CD4 TCRs ranged over spike, dominating at 160-218 and 743-854. Reportedly, nearly half of unique spike TCRs recognized epitopes outside B.1.351/B.1.1.7 mutations. Repertoires in all cases were sampled only once the peak T cell response had passed.

The genes are TRBV12-3 or TRBV12-4 and TRBJ1-1; D is undetermined. Sequenced material: peripheral blood, taken 28 days after the second AZD1222 dose. The sequence came from an adult who received the AZD1222 COVID-19 vaccine. The CDR3 DNA reads TGTGCCAGCAGTTTAGGACCGAGGTATGAAGCTTTCTTT. Protein: CASSLGPRYEAFF.